Listed below are T cell receptor beta chains from one sample, sequenced in a study of cytomegalovirus exposure and HLA in healthy donors. This table comes from immunoSEQ multiplex PCR, and its TCRdb copy is limited to in-frame clones, with some not included. Found here are some 180,000 clones, around 84% of them singletons; the top ten hold about 2.7%. Sequencing was done on a sample of PBMCs. Source of these receptors: a man aged 30 to 45 in good health and CMV-seropositive. Each CDR3 is given with its conserved first and last residue. D genes are given only for firm matches. Part of the rows lack a size; the others show once, few, many or a class for expanded clones.

CDR3aa: CASSIRGAGKSYNEQFF; CDR3nt: TGTGCCAGTAGTATTAGGGGAGCGGGAAAATCCTACAATGAGCAGTTCTTC; d_gene: TRBD2; j_gene: TRBJ2-1; v_gene: TRBV19; abundance: -
CDR3aa: CSSSLGYGALGTDTQYF; CDR3nt: TGTTCCAGCAGCTTAGGTTATGGGGCGTTGGGCACAGATACGCAGTATTTT; d_gene: -; j_gene: TRBJ2-3; v_gene: TRBV7-9; abundance: -
CDR3aa: CASSWAGDVNEQYF; CDR3nt: TGTGCCAGTAGTTGGGCGGGAGATGTCAACGAGCAGTACTTC; d_gene: TRBD2; j_gene: TRBJ2-7; v_gene: TRBV19; abundance: few
CDR3aa: CASSLAVGPEAFF; CDR3nt: TGTGCCAGCAGCTTAGCAGTCGGTCCTGAAGCTTTCTTT; d_gene: -; j_gene: TRBJ1-1; v_gene: TRBV7-8; abundance: -
CDR3aa: CASALGSGTDTQYF; CDR3nt: TGTGCTAGTGCCCTGGGTAGCGGCACAGATACGCAGTATTTT; d_gene: -; j_gene: TRBJ2-3; v_gene: TRBV12-5; abundance: -
CDR3aa: CASSVGTGGADGYTF; CDR3nt: TGCGCCAGCAGCGTAGGGACAGGGGGCGCGGATGGCTACACCTTC; d_gene: TRBD1; j_gene: TRBJ1-2; v_gene: TRBV4-3; abundance: -
CDR3aa: CASSWEGLTGQYGYTF; CDR3nt: TGCGCCAGCAGCTGGGAGGGCTTGACAGGCCAGTATGGCTACACCTTC; d_gene: -; j_gene: TRBJ1-2; v_gene: TRBV5-1; abundance: -
CDR3aa: CASSRSGPPLTGELFF; CDR3nt: TGTGCCAGTAGCCGCTCGGGTCCCCCTTTGACCGGGGAGCTGTTTTTT; d_gene: -; j_gene: TRBJ2-2; v_gene: TRBV19; abundance: -
CDR3aa: CASRQGPSYNYGYTF; CDR3nt: TGCGCCAGCAGACAGGGGCCTAGTTATAACTATGGCTACACCTTC; d_gene: TRBD1; j_gene: TRBJ1-2; v_gene: TRBV5-1; abundance: -
CDR3aa: CASSEKRGERYNEQFF; CDR3nt: TGTGCCAGCAGTGAAAAGCGCGGGGAAAGGTACAATGAGCAGTTCTTC; d_gene: -; j_gene: TRBJ2-1; v_gene: TRBV6-1; abundance: -
CDR3aa: CASSPNGRNYNSPLHF; CDR3nt: TGTGCCAGCTCACCCAACGGCAGGAATTATAATTCACCCCTCCACTTT; d_gene: -; j_gene: TRBJ1-6; v_gene: TRBV18; abundance: -
CDR3aa: CASSLELRSYNEQFF; CDR3nt: TGCGCCAGCAGCTTGGAACTCCGCTCCTACAATGAGCAGTTCTTC; d_gene: -; j_gene: TRBJ2-1; v_gene: TRBV5-1; abundance: -
CDR3aa: CASSRSGSSYNEQFF; CDR3nt: TGTGCCAGCAGCCGAAGCGGGAGCTCCTACAATGAGCAGTTCTTC; d_gene: TRBD2; j_gene: TRBJ2-1; v_gene: TRBV9; abundance: -
CDR3aa: CASSDGLAGVAEQFF; CDR3nt: TGTGCCAGCAGCGATGGACTAGCGGGAGTAGCTGAGCAGTTCTTC; d_gene: TRBD2; j_gene: TRBJ2-1; v_gene: TRBV7-9; abundance: -
CDR3aa: CAWSAGRAGDGYTF; CDR3nt: TGTGCCTGGAGCGCCGGGAGGGCGGGAGATGGCTACACCTTC; d_gene: -; j_gene: TRBJ1-2; v_gene: TRBV30; abundance: -
CDR3aa: CASSLRLSSESAAGNEQFF; CDR3nt: TGTGCCAGCAGCCTCCGACTGTCTAGCGAAAGCGCAGCCGGCAATGAGCAGTTCTTC; d_gene: -; j_gene: TRBJ2-1; v_gene: TRBV4-2; abundance: -
CDR3aa: CATTDPKGQKNIQYF; CDR3nt: TGTGCCACCACGGATCCAAAAGGACAGAAAAACATTCAGTACTTC; d_gene: -; j_gene: TRBJ2-4; v_gene: TRBV2; abundance: -
CDR3aa: CATSRDLQNLWTF; CDR3nt: TGTGCCACCAGCAGAGATCTACAGAACCTGTGGACCTTC; d_gene: -; j_gene: TRBJ1-2; v_gene: TRBV15; abundance: -
CDR3aa: CASSFSVSSYNEQFF; CDR3nt: TGCGCCAGCAGCTTTAGCGTGAGCTCCTACAATGAGCAGTTCTTC; d_gene: -; j_gene: TRBJ2-1; v_gene: TRBV5-1; abundance: -
CDR3aa: CASSPHLRRDNDEQFF; CDR3nt: TGTGCCAGCAGCCCCCACCTACGGCGGGATAATGATGAGCAGTTCTTC; d_gene: -; j_gene: TRBJ2-1; v_gene: TRBV11-3; abundance: -
CDR3aa: CASSPLRGNTEAFF; CDR3nt: TGTGCCAGCAGCCCCCTTAGGGGGAACACTGAAGCTTTCTTT; d_gene: -; j_gene: TRBJ1-1; v_gene: TRBV11-3; abundance: few
CDR3aa: CASSKAGGGDTQYF; CDR3nt: TGTGCCAGCAGTAAAGCGGGAGGTGGGGATACGCAGTATTTT; d_gene: TRBD2; j_gene: TRBJ2-3; v_gene: TRBV6-4; abundance: few
CDR3aa: CASSAGGTGNSYEQYF; CDR3nt: TGTGCCAGCAGCGCAGGTGGGACAGGCAACTCCTACGAGCAGTACTTC; d_gene: TRBD1; j_gene: TRBJ2-7; v_gene: TRBV9; abundance: -
CDR3aa: CASSPRGQQETQYF; CDR3nt: TGTGCCAGCTCACCACGGGGGCAGCAAGAGACCCAGTACTTC; d_gene: -; j_gene: TRBJ2-5; v_gene: TRBV18; abundance: -